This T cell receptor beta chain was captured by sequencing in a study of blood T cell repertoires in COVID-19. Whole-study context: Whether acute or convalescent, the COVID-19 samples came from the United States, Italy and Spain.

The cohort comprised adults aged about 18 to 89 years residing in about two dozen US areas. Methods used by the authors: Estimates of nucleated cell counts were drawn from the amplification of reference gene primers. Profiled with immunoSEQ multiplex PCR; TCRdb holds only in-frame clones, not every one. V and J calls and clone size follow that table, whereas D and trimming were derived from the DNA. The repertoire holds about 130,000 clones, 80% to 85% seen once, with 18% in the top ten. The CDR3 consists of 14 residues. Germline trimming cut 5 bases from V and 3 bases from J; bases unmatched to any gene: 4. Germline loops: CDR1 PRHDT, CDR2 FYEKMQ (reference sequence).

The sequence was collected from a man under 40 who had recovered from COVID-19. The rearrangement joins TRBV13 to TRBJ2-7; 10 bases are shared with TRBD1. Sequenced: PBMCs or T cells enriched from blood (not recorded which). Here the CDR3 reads CASSDRGRNYEQYF. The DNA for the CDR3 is TGTGCCAGCAGCGACAGGGGGCGAAACTACGAGCAGTACTTC.